The source of this T cell receptor beta chain is a study of blood T cell repertoires in COVID-19. Study summary: Spain, Italy and the United States supplied samples that represented acute and convalescent COVID-19. From T cells, B-cell-depleted T cells, or PBMCs came the material, which was cDNA or gDNA.

In the authors' workflow: Amplification of reference gene primers provided the estimated nucleated cell counts. Profiling relied on immunoSEQ multiplex PCR, and the TCRdb table lists in-frame clones only, not all of them. Clonal size and the V and J genes are those of that table, whereas D and trimming came from the DNA. Here the sample spans a few hundred thousand clones, less than 85% being singletons. Per germline, CDR1 MNHEY and CDR2 SVGAGI. The CDR3 runs to 14 residues. V was clipped by 5 bases and J by 1 base, with 9 bases between them. The sample taken for sequencing was peripheral blood. The origin of this receptor is a woman under 30 with acute or convalescent COVID-19. The chain combines TRBV6-5 with TRBJ1-3, with D possibly being TRBD1 (6 bases). The CDR3 sequence is CASSIQGSGNTIYF. The CDR3 bases are TGTGCCAGCAGTATACAGGGATCTGGAAACACCATATATTTT.